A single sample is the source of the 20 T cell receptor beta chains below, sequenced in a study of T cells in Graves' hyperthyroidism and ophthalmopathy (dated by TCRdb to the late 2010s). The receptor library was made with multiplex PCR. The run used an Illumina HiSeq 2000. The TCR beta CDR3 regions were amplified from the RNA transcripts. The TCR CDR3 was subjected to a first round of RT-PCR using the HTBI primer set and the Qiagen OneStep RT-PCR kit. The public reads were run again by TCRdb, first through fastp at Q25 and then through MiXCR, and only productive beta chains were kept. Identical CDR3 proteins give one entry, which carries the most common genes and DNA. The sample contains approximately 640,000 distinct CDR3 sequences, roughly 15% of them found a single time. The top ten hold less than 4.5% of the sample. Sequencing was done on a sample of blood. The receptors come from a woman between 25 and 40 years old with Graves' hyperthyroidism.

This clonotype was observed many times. The CDR3 region has the DNA TGCGCCAGCAGACCTAGCGGGACTAAATCCAATGAGCAGTTCTTC. It translates to CASRPSGTKSNEQFF. The chain uses TRBV10-2 and TRBJ2-1; 9 positions match TRBD2. V lost 6 bases and J lost 6; bases outside the gene matches: 9. The CDR3 totals 15 residues. CDR1 WSHSY and CDR2 SAAADI come from the germline V gene.

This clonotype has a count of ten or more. DNA of the CDR3: TGCAGTGCTCGCCCGCTCCTCGGGGCACAGGGACGGGTACCCTCGGGCGCTTTCTTT. Translating gives CSARPLLGAQGRVPSGAFF. This chain joins TRBV20-1 and TRBJ1-1, with D maybe TRBD1 (6 bases). V was trimmed by 5 bases and J by 11 bases, leaving 39 bases between them. This CDR3 has 19 residues. Per germline, CDR1 DFQATT and CDR2 SNEGSKA (reference sequence).

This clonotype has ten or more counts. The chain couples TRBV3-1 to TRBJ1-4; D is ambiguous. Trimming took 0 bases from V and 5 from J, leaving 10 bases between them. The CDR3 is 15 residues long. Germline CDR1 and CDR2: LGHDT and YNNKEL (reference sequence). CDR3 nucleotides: TGTGCCAGCAGCCAAGATGATCGAGGGAATGAAAAACTGTTTTTT. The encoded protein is CASSQDDRGNEKLFF. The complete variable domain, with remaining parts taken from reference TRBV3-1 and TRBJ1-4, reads DTAVSQTPKYLVTQMGNDKSIKCEQNLGHDTMYWYKQDSKKFLKIMFSYNNKELIINETVPNRFSPKSPDKAHLNLHINSLELGDSAVYFCASSQDDRGNEKLFFGSGTQLSVL.

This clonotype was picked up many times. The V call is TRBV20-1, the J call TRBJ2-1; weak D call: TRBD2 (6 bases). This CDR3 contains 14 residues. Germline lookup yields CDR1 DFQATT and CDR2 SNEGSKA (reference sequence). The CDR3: CRAGGGITYNEQFF. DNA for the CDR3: TGCAGGGCCGGTGGAGGGATCACCTACAATGAGCAGTTCTTC.

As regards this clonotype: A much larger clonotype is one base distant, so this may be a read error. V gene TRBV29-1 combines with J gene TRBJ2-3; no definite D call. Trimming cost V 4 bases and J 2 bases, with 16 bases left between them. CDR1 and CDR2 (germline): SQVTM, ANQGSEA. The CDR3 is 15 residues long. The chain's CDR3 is CSVALYPLATDTQYF. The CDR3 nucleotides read TGCAGCGTTGCCCTCTACCCCTTGGCCACAGATACGCAGTATTTT.

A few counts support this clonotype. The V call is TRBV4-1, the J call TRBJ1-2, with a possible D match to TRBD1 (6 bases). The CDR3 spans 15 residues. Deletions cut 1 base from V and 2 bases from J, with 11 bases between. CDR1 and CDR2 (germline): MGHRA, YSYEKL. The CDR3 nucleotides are TGCGCCAGCAGCCAAGTCTGGCAGGGGAACTATGGCTACACCTTC. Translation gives CASSQVWQGNYGYTF.

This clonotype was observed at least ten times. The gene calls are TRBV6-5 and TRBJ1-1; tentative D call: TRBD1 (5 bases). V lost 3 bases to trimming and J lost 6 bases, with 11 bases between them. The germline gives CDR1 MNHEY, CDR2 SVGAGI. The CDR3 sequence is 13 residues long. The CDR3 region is CASSYGLGAEAFF. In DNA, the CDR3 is TGTGCCAGCAGTTATGGCCTGGGGGCTGAAGCTTTCTTT.

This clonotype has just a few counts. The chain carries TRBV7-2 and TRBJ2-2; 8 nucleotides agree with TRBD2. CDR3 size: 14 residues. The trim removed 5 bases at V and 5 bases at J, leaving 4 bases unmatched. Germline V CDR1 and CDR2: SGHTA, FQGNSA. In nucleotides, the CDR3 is TGTGCCAGCAGCGCGGGACTAGGAACCGGGGAGCTGTTTTTT. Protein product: CASSAGLGTGELFF. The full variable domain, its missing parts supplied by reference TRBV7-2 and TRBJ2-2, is GAGVSQSPSNKVTEKGKDVELRCDPISGHTALYWYRQSLGQGLEFLIYFQGNSAPDKSGLPSDRFSAERTGGSVSTLTIQRTQQEDSAVYLCASSAGLGTGELFFGEGSRLTVL.

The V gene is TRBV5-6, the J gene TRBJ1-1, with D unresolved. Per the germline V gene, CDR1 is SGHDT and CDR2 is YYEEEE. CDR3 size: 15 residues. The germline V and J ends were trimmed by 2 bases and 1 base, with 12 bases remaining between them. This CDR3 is CASSFTGPSNTEAFF. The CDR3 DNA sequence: TGTGCCAGCAGCTTCACCGGGCCCTCGAACACTGAAGCTTTCTTT.

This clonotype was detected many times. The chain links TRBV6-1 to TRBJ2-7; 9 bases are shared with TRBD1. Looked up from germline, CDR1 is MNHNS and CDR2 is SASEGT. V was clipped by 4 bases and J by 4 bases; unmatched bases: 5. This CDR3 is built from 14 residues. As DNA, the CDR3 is TGTGCCAGCAGTGGGGGACAGGGAAGATACGAGCAGTACTTC. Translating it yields CASSGGQGRYEQYF.

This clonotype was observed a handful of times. The CDR3 spells CASSSLGGNTDTQYF. CDR3 sequence (DNA): TGTGCCAGCAGTTCCTTAGGAGGGAACACAGATACGCAGTATTTT. The V and J genes are TRBV7-9 and TRBJ2-3, with a tentative D call TRBD2 (6 bases). V was shortened by 6 bases and J by 2 bases, with 15 bases between the two germline ends. Germline CDR1 reads SEHNR; CDR2 reads FQNEAQ (reference sequence). This CDR3 comprises 15 residues. Looking up the rest from reference TRBV7-9 and TRBJ2-3 gives the full variable domain: DTGVSQNPRHKITKRGQNVTFRCDPISEHNRLYWYRQTLGQGPEFLTYFQNEAQLEKSRLLSDRFSAERPKGSFSTLEIQRTEQGDSAMYLCASSSLGGNTDTQYFGPGTRLTVL.

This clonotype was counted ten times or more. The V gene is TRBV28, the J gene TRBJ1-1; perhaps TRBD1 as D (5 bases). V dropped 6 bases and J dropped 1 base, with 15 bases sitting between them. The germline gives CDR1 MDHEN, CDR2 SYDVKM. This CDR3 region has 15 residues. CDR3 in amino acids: CASSRPGAANTEAFF. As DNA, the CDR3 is TGTGCCAGCAGCCGACCCGGGGCTGCGAACACTGAAGCTTTCTTT.

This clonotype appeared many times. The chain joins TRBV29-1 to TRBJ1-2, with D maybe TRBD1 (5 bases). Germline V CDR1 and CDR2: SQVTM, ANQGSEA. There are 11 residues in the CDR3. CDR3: CSAGTDYGYTF. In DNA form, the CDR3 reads TGCAGTGCTGGGACGGATTATGGCTACACCTTC.

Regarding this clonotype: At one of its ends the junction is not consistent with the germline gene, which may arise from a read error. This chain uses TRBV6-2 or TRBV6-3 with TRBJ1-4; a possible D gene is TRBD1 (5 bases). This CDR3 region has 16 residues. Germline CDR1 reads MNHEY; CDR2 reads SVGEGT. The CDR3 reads CAGSPRGRATNEKLFF. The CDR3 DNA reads TGTGCCGGCAGCCCTAGGGGACGGGCAACTAATGAAAAACTGTTTTTT.

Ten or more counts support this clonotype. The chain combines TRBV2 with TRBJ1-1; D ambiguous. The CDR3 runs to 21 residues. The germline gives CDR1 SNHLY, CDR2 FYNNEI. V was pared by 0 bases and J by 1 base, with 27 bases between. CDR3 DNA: TGTGCCAGCAGTGAAGCGCTTCAACGGGGTCTAAGGACTACGCAGAACACTGAAGCTTTCTTT. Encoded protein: CASSEALQRGLRTTQNTEAFF.

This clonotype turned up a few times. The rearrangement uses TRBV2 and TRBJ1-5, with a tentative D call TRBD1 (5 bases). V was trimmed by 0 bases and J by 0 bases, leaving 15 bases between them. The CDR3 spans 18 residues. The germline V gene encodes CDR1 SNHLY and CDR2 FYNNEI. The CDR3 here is CASSEADGAEISNQPQHF. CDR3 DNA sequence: TGTGCCAGCAGTGAAGCTGACGGGGCCGAAATTAGCAATCAGCCCCAGCATTTT.

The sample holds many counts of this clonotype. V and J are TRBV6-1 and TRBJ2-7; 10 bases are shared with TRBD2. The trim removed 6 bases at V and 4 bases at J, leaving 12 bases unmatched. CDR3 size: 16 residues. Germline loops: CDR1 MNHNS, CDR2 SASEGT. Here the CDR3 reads CASSSPRLAGAYEQYF. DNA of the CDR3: TGTGCCAGCAGCTCTCCCCGGCTAGCGGGAGCATACGAGCAGTACTTC.

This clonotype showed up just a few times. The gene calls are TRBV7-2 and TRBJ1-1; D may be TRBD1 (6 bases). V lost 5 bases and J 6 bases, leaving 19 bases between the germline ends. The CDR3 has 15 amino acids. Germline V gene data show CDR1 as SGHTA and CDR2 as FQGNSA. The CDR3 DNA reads TGTGCCAGCAGCCTAATAAGGGGGTTCGAAGCTGAAGCTTTCTTT. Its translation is CASSLIRGFEAEAFF.

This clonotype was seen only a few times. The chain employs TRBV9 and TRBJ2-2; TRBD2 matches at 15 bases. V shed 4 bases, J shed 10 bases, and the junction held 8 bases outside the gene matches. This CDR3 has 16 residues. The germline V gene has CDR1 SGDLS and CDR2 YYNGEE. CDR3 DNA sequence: TGTGCCAGCAGCCCCCCGGGACTAGCGGGAGGAAAGGAGCTGTTTTTT. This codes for CASSPPGLAGGKELFF. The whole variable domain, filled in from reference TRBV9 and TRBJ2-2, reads DSGVTQTPKHLITATGQRVTLRCSPRSGDLSVYWYQQSLDQGLQFLIQYYNGEERAKGNILERFSAQQFPDLHSELNLSSLELGDSALYFCASSPPGLAGGKELFFGEGSRLTVL.

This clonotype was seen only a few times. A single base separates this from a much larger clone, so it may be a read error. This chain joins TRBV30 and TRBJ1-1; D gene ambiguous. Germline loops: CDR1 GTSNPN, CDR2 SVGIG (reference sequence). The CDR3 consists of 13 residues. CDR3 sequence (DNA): TGTGCCTGGAACCCAAGGGTCGACACTGAAGCTTCCTTT. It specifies CAWNPRVDTEASF.